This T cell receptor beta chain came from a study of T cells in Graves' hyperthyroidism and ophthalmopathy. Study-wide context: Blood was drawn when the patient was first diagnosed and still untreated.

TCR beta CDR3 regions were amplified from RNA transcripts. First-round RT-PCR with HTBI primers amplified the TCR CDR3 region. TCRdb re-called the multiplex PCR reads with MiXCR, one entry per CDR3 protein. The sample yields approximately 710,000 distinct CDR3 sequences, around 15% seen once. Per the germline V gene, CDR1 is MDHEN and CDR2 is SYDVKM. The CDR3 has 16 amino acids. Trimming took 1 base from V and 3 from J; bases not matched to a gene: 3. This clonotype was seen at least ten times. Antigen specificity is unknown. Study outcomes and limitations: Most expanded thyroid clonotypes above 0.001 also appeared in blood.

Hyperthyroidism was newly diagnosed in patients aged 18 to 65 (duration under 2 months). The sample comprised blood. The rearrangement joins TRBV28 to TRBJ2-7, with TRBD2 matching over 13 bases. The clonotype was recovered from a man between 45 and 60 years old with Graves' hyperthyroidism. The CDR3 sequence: CASSLFGTSGNYEQYF. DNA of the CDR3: TGTGCCAGCAGTTTATTCGGGACTAGCGGGAACTACGAGCAGTACTTC.